One sample yielded the 11 T cell receptor beta chains listed below, sequenced in a study of tumor-infiltrating lymphocytes in primary liver carcinoma. The investigators made TCR beta cDNA from approximately 500 ng total RNA, using a constant-region primer. Three-round nested multiplex PCR performed with slightly modified ARM-PCR produced the TCR beta libraries. PCR rounds one and two used TRBV1-TRBV30 forward primers with a C-beta reverse primer for roughly 10 cycles each. TCRdb re-called the multiplex PCR reads through MiXCR, storing one row per CDR3 protein. The sample lists around 330,000 distinct CDR3 sequences; more than 55% were seen once. The authors took blood RNA from unsorted whole blood and also extracted germline DNA. The sample taken for sequencing was peripheral blood. Every receptor here comes from a woman aged 25 to 39 with primary liver carcinoma and hepatitis B virus infection.

Points on this clonotype: A much larger clone lies a single base off, so this may be a read error. The chain couples TRBV12-3 or TRBV12-4 to TRBJ1-5; no clear D. Trimming cost V 4 bases and J 3 bases, with 13 bases left between them. This CDR3 has 15 amino acids. CDR3 sequence: CASSSTGRPNQPQHF. The CDR3 DNA reads as TGTGCCAGCAGTTCCACTGGACGCCCCAATCAGCCCCAGCATTTT.

The chain joins TRBV6-1 to TRBJ2-1; possible D gene TRBD2, 5 bases. Trimming left V 6 bases short and J 5 bases short, with 26 bases between. The CDR3 contains 18 residues. The V gene's germline CDR1 is MNHNS and CDR2 SASEGT. Here the CDR3 DNA reads TGTGCCAGCAGCCTCATCGCCTTACGGGGAACTAAAAACAATGAGCAGTTCTTC. This codes for CASSLIALRGTKNNEQFF.

The V call is TRBV28, the J call TRBJ2-7; D is perhaps TRBD2 (6 bases). Germline CDR1 and CDR2: MDHEN and SYDVKM. Trimming cost V 2 bases and J 4 bases, with 12 bases left between them. The CDR3 has 14 residues. Here the CDR3 reads CASSLSGGMYEQYF. In DNA form, the CDR3 reads TGTGCCAGCAGTTTAAGCGGCGGGATGTACGAGCAGTACTTC.

Of note for this clonotype: Since a much larger clone is just one base distant, this may be a read error. This chain connects TRBV6-5 to TRBJ1-4; perhaps TRBD1 as D (5 bases). CDR3 length equals 18 residues. Trimming cost V 7 bases and J 5 bases, with 26 bases left between them. Per germline, CDR1 MNHEY and CDR2 SVGAGI. CDR3 coding DNA: TGTGCCAGCAACCGCAAACCCCCCTATGGGACTGGAAATGAAAAACTGTTTTTT. It codes for CASNRKPPYGTGNEKLFF.

Comment on this clonotype: One base away lies a much larger clone, so this may be a sequencing read error. The rearrangement uses TRBV6-5 and TRBJ1-2, with a tentative D call TRBD1 (5 bases). The CDR3 is 14 residues long. CDR1 MNHEY and CDR2 SVGAGI come from the germline V gene. V lost 5 bases, J lost 0 bases, and 10 bases lay in between. CDR3 sequence reads: CASSRDGANYGYTF. The CDR3 nucleotides are TGTGCCAGCAGTAGGGACGGAGCTAACTATGGCTACACCTTC.

To note about this clonotype: One end of the junction is discordant with germline, which a read error may explain. The V call is TRBV6-5, the J call TRBJ1-1; the D gene is possibly TRBD1 (6 bases). The CDR3 contains 18 residues. Germline V gene data show CDR1 as MNHEY and CDR2 as SVGAGI. In nucleotides, the CDR3 is TGTGCCAGCAGTTACTCGTTATGGGGGCTTGCGGACGACACCGAAGCTCTCTTT. Its protein is CASSYSLWGLADDTEALF.

This clonotype was seen more than once but under ten times. Just one base apart from a much larger clone, this may be a read error. This chain's CDR3 is CARSLGGFGTEAFF. Here the CDR3 DNA reads TGTGCCAGGAGCTTAGGGGGCTTTGGCACTGAAGCTTTCTTT. The V call is TRBV11-2, the J call TRBJ1-1; 7 bases map to TRBD1. The germline gives CDR1 SGHAT, CDR2 FQNNGV. The CDR3 spans 14 residues.

The table lists this clonotype with a count of one. A clone one base away is much larger, so this may be a read error. The chain couples TRBV12-3 or TRBV12-4 to TRBJ2-7; 9 bases map to TRBD1. Trimming removed 1 base from V and 5 bases from J; junction bases left unmatched: 3. The CDR3 contains 14 residues. CDR3 sequence: CASSLGGQGNEQYF. The CDR3 DNA reads as TGTGCCAGCAGTTTAGGGGGACAGGGTAACGAGCAGTACTTC.

This chain uses TRBV28 with TRBJ2-1, with 9 bases fitting TRBD2. The CDR3 sequence is 14 residues long. V was clipped by 10 bases and J by 8 bases; unmatched bases: 12. Germline CDR1 MDHEN, CDR2 SYDVKM. The CDR3 is CATYKVAGVYEQFF. CDR3 DNA: TGTGCCACCTATAAGGTAGCGGGAGTGTATGAGCAGTTCTTC.

As to this clonotype: This may be a read error: a much more frequent sequence differs by one nucleotide. The rearrangement links TRBV6-2 or TRBV6-3 to TRBJ1-2, with D uncertain. The CDR3 is made up of 12 amino acids. Trimming took 4 bases from V and 1 from J, leaving 4 bases between them. CDR1 is MNHEY, CDR2 SVGEGT, per germline. The CDR3 protein is CASSSINYGYTF. Here the CDR3 DNA reads TGTGCCAGCAGTTCCATTAACTATGGCTACACCTTC.

Of note for this clonotype: An end of the junction differs from the germline gene, which may be a read error. The chain couples TRBV6-5 to TRBJ1-1, with D possibly matching TRBD1 (5 bases). CDR3 length: 14 amino acids. CDR1 MNHEY and CDR2 SVGAGI come from the germline V gene. CDR3 DNA sequence: TGTGCCAGCAGGCGTGACAGAACACACACTGGAGCTTTCTTT. Its protein is CASRRDRTHTGAFF.